The 15 T cell receptor beta chains below all came from one sample that was sequenced in a study of vaccination and CD4 T cells after COVID-19. TCRdb reanalysed the PCR reads using MiXCR and keeps one entry per CDR3 protein. This sample has about 15,000 distinct CDR3 sequences, with about 70% found just once. Sequences were derived from CD4+ T cells from blood, sampled after SARS-CoV-2 vaccination. The receptor source for this set is a human donor who had recovered from COVID-19.

The chain has TRBV20-1 and TRBJ1-3; no reliable D call. The germline V gene encodes CDR1 DFQATT and CDR2 SNEGSKA (reference sequence). The CDR3 contains 14 residues. V lost 2 bases, J lost 0 bases, and 8 bases lay in between. CDR3 sequence (DNA): TGCAGTGCTAGAAAGGGAATCTCTGGAAACACCATATATTTT. It encodes CSARKGISGNTIYF.

The rearrangement uses TRBV27 and TRBJ2-5; 9 bases agree with TRBD1. Per the germline V gene, CDR1 is MNHEY and CDR2 is SMNVEV (reference sequence). CDR3 length equals 14 residues. The V segment lost 5 bases and the J segment 5 bases; nucleotides outside the gene matches: 6. The chain's CDR3 is CASSPQGAGETQYF. CDR3 bases: TGTGCCAGCAGTCCACAGGGGGCTGGGGAGACCCAGTACTTC.

This clonotype was seen a single time. V usage is TRBV9 and J usage is TRBJ1-6; a possible D gene is TRBD1 (6 bases). Trimming took off 0 bases at V and 7 bases at J, with 14 bases between the two ends. The length of the CDR3 is 16 residues. Germline CDR1 reads SGDLS; CDR2 reads YYNGEE. CDR3 loop: CASSVGRTVTNSPLHF. The DNA for the CDR3 is TGTGCCAGCAGCGTAGGGAGGACAGTGACCAATTCACCCCTCCACTTT.

The chain couples TRBV27 to TRBJ2-7; 8 positions agree with TRBD1. J gave up 3 bases and V 6 bases, and 10 bases lay outside the gene matches. The CDR3 spans 15 residues. Per germline, CDR1 MNHEY and CDR2 SMNVEV (reference sequence). CDR3 DNA: TGTGCCAGCAGCAAATGGGCAGGGGGCCTCTACGAGCAGTACTTC. Translated: CASSKWAGGLYEQYF.

The chain has TRBV12-3 or TRBV12-4 and TRBJ1-1; no clear D. The V end was cut by 3 bases, the J end by 1 base, with 3 bases between. The CDR3 sequence is 12 residues long. CDR3: CASSFANTEAFF. In DNA, the CDR3 is TGTGCCAGCAGTTTCGCGAACACTGAAGCTTTCTTT.

The rearrangement joins TRBV28 to TRBJ2-2; D may correspond to TRBD1 or TRBD2 (5 bases each). The germline V gene encodes CDR1 MDHEN and CDR2 SYDVKM. Trimming took off 8 bases at V and 0 bases at J, with 16 bases between the two ends. There are 16 residues in the CDR3. CDR3 sequence: CASRIGGTTNTGELFF. For the CDR3, the DNA is TGTGCCAGCCGTATTGGGGGAACTACGAACACCGGGGAGCTGTTTTTT.

This clonotype was seen a handful of times. V is TRBV28 and J is TRBJ1-2; D is perhaps TRBD1 (5 bases). The length of the CDR3 is 12 residues. Germline assignment: CDR1 MDHEN and CDR2 SYDVKM. The V end was cut by 2 bases, the J end by 8 bases, with 9 bases between. The DNA for the CDR3 is TGTGCCAGCAGTTTAGGGGGGTGGGGCTACACCTTC. It codes for CASSLGGWGYTF.

The chain joins TRBV20-1 to TRBJ1-1, with unresolved D. This CDR3 contains 14 residues. The V end lost 2 bases, the J end lost 4 bases, and 14 bases lay between the germline ends. CDR1 is DFQATT and CDR2 is SNEGSKA in the germline V gene (reference sequence). In DNA, the CDR3 is TGCAGTGCTAGAATTCGGGGTCGTGGCACTGAAGCTTTCTTT. It codes for CSARIRGRGTEAFF.

The rearrangement joins TRBV15 to TRBJ2-3; TRBD2 agrees at 10 bases. Germline V CDR1 and CDR2: LNHNV, YYDKDF (reference sequence). The CDR3 spans 16 residues. V was pared by 2 bases and J by 2 bases, with 4 bases of the junction left unmatched. CDR3 nucleotides: TGTGCCACCAGCAGAAGACTAGCGGGCGCCACAGATACGCAGTATTTT. This sequence encodes CATSRRLAGATDTQYF.

This clonotype was seen only once. The chain combines TRBV28 with TRBJ1-1, with a weak D call TRBD1 (6 bases). The V end lost 8 bases, the J end lost 0 bases, and 13 bases lay between the germline ends. This CDR3 has 14 residues. Germline V CDR1 and CDR2: MDHEN, SYDVKM. CDR3: CASGPRGVNTEAFF. The DNA of the CDR3 is TGTGCCAGCGGGCCCAGGGGCGTGAACACTGAAGCTTTCTTT.

The rearrangement uses TRBV18 and TRBJ2-2; the D call may be TRBD1 or TRBD2 (6 bases each). Germline V lookup: CDR1 KGHSH, CDR2 LQKENI. Trimming shortened V by 5 bases and J by 0 bases, and 7 bases separated the two germline ends. CDR3 size: 14 residues. CDR3 in DNA: TGTGCCAGCTCAAGGGGGGCGAACACCGGGGAGCTGTTTTTT. Translation: CASSRGANTGELFF.

There are a few counts of this clonotype. This rearrangement joins TRBV20-1 to TRBJ2-3; D tentatively reads TRBD1 or TRBD2 (5 bases each). V lost 0 bases, J lost 1 base, and 11 bases lay in between. This CDR3 spans 15 amino acids. Germline-derived CDR1 and CDR2 are DFQATT and SNEGSKA (reference sequence). The CDR3 DNA reads as TGCAGTGCTAGAGATCTGGGACGCCGCACAGATACGCAGTATTTT. As protein: CSARDLGRRTDTQYF.

The rearrangement uses TRBV27 and TRBJ2-5; D is unresolved. Trimming took off 6 bases at V and 5 bases at J, with 13 bases between the two ends. The CDR3 has 13 amino acids. The germline V gene encodes CDR1 MNHEY and CDR2 SMNVEV (reference sequence). The DNA for the CDR3 is TGTGCCAGCAGCACCTCGGGCTGGGAGACCCAGTACTTC. Its protein is CASSTSGWETQYF.

The genes are TRBV5-8 and TRBJ2-2, with TRBD1 matching 10 bases. This CDR3 is built from 15 residues. J gave up 4 bases and V 4 bases, and 4 bases lay outside the gene matches. Germline-derived CDR1 and CDR2 are SGHTS and YDEGEE. The CDR3 is CASSPGQGFTGELFF. CDR3 in DNA: TGTGCCAGCAGCCCGGGACAGGGGTTCACCGGGGAGCTGTTTTTT.

The J gene is TRBJ1-1, the V gene TRBV20-1, with no clear D. This CDR3 spans 15 amino acids. Germline CDR1 and CDR2: DFQATT and SNEGSKA (reference sequence). Trimming cost V 1 base and J 1 base, with 13 bases left between them. The CDR3 protein is CSARAAGHANTEAFF. DNA for the CDR3: TGCAGTGCTAGAGCAGCCGGGCATGCGAACACTGAAGCTTTCTTT.